This T cell receptor beta chain was captured in a study of T-cell reconstitution after alpha-beta-depleted transplantation in children. This clonotype was seen only once. The CDR3 has 16 residues. Germline V lookup: CDR1 MNHEY, CDR2 SVGAGI. The ends lost 0 bases at V and 8 bases at J; junction bases unmatched: 12. Unique molecular identifiers were built into the TCRbeta library. TCRdb called the PCR reads again in MiXCR, with one record for every CDR3 protein. The repertoire holds some 550,000 distinct CDR3 sequences, with 15% to 20% as singletons. The specimen was PBMCs from the stem cell graft donor, collected from the stem cell graft. The gene calls are TRBV6-5 and TRBJ1-2; TRBD1 matches 7 bases. The TCR originated in a human donor who donated a stem cell graft to a child with acute lymphoblastic leukemia. CDR3 sequence reads: CASSYSLGGTVGGYTF. In DNA, the CDR3 is TGTGCCAGCAGTTACTCTTTGGGCGGGACAGTAGGAGGCTACACCTTC.